These T cell receptor beta chains were read from a single sample in a study of cytomegalovirus exposure and HLA in healthy donors. Clones were read by immunoSEQ multiplex PCR, and TCRdb kept only the in-frame ones, dropping some. Of a few hundred thousand clones in the sample, about 90% were seen once. Sequences were obtained from PBMCs. The receptors come from a man between 18 and 29 years old in good health and CMV-seropositive. The CDR3 runs from the conserved cysteine through the conserved F or W. Fields, in order: J gene, V gene, D gene, clone size, CDR3 DNA, CDR3 protein. D genes are given only for firm matches. Size is omitted from some rows. Given values are once, few, many or a class for expanded clones.

>TRBJ2-1|TRBV5-6|TRBD1|-
TGTGCCAGCAGCTTGGCAGGACAGGGCTCCGACAATGAGCAGTTCTTC
CASSLAGQGSDNEQFF
>TRBJ1-1|TRBV6-5|TRBD1|few
TGTGCCAGCAGTACAGGGGGCGCGGGGTCAGCTTTCTTT
CASSTGGAGSAFF
>TRBJ1-5|TRBV15|-|-
TGTGCCACCAGCCCCGGGACTGTTAGCAATCAGCCCCAGCATTTT
CATSPGTVSNQPQHF
>TRBJ1-3|TRBV9|TRBD1|-
TGTGCCAGCAGCGTATCCGGGACAGGGTCTGGAAACACCATATATTTT
CASSVSGTGSGNTIYF
>TRBJ1-2|TRBV5-1|-|-
TGCGCCAGCAGCTTATCCCAAATTAGCGGTGGCTACACCTTC
CASSLSQISGGYTF
>TRBJ2-1|TRBV29-1|-|-
TGCAGCGTTGACGAAGGATTCACCTACAATGAGCAGTTCTTC
CSVDEGFTYNEQFF
>TRBJ2-2|TRBV4-1|TRBD2|once
TGCGCCAGCAGCCACGGACTAGCGGGTCTCACCGGGGAGCTGTTTTTT
CASSHGLAGLTGELFF
>TRBJ2-1|TRBV6-4|TRBD2|-
TGTGCCAGCAGCGGACTAGCGGGTGGTACAATCGAGCAGTTCTTC
CASSGLAGGTIEQFF
>TRBJ2-7|TRBV6-1|-|-
TGTGCCAGCAGCACAAGCTACTACGAGCAGTACTTC
CASSTSYYEQYF
>TRBJ2-7|TRBV5-8|TRBD1|-
TGTGCCAGCAGCTTGGGGGAAGACAGGGGGTACTACGAGCAGTACTTC
CASSLGEDRGYYEQYF
>TRBJ1-5|TRBV13|TRBD1|-
TGTGCCAGCAGCTCGGGACAGCCTCATCAGCCCCAGCATTTT
CASSSGQPHQPQHF
>TRBJ1-2|TRBV5-4|-|-
TGTGCCAGCAGCGATGACAGAAACTATGGCTACACCTTC
CASSDDRNYGYTF
>TRBJ2-4|TRBV27|-|-
TGTGCCAGCAGTTCCGGGTTAAGACAAGGCATTCAGTACTTC
CASSSGLRQGIQYF
>TRBJ1-5|TRBV6-5|-|-
TGTGCCAGCAACGGTCAAAGCAATCAGCCCCAGCATTTT
CASNGQSNQPQHF
>TRBJ2-5|TRBV9|TRBD2|-
TGTGCCAGCAGCCCCCGGGGGGGAGCGGGAGAAGAGACCCAGTACTTC
CASSPRGGAGEETQYF
>TRBJ1-3|TRBV30|-|-
TGTGCCTGGAGTGTACCAGGGGCTGAGGGAAACACCATATATTTT
CAWSVPGAEGNTIYF
>TRBJ2-7|TRBV16|-|-
TGTGCCAGCAGCCAAGGGGGCAGGAGCTCCTACGAGCAGTACTTC
CASSQGGRSSYEQYF
>TRBJ1-2|TRBV7-9|-|-
TGTGCCAGCAGCCCATCCGACAGAGAAATATATGGCTACACCTTC
CASSPSDREIYGYTF
>TRBJ1-1|TRBV7-2|TRBD1|-
TGTGCCAGCACGAGGGACAGGGGAATTATAACTGAAGCTTTCTTT
CASTRDRGIITEAFF
>TRBJ1-2|TRBV5-1|-|-
TGCGCCAGCAGCTTGGATACGGGGGCTTTCTATGGCTACACCTTC
CASSLDTGAFYGYTF
>TRBJ2-1|TRBV5-1|TRBD2|-
TGCGCCAGCAGCTTAGCGGGAAAACGGGAGAGTGAGCAGTTCTTC
CASSLAGKRESEQFF
>TRBJ1-2|TRBV5-1|-|-
TGCGCCAGCAGCTATAACAGGGACGGCGTTCGGGAAGGCTACACCTTC
CASSYNRDGVREGYTF
>TRBJ1-2|TRBV5-1|TRBD1|-
TGCGCCAGCAGCCTGGTGGGGACAGGGGGAGTTAACTATGGCTACACCTTC
CASSLVGTGGVNYGYTF
>TRBJ2-2|TRBV19|TRBD2|-
TGTGCCAGTAGTCCCACCGGGACTAGCGGTCCGCCAGGGGAGCTGTTTTTT
CASSPTGTSGPPGELFF
>TRBJ2-2|TRBV7-2|-|-
TGTGCAAGCGGGCGGCGGACTCTTAACACCGGGGAGCTGTTTTTT
CASGRRTLNTGELFF
>TRBJ1-1|TRBV6-1|-|few
TGTGCCAGCAGCCAGGGGTGGACTGAAGCTTTCTTT
CASSQGWTEAFF